These 22 T cell receptor beta chains were sequenced from one sample in a study of T-cell memory formation after mild COVID-19. TCRdb redid the calling of the 5' RACE reads with MiXCR, one entry per CDR3 protein. The sample contains fewer than 500,000 distinct CDR3 sequences, around 25% of which appear only once. The specimen was PBMCs or a T cell subset sorted from them (not recorded which). These receptors were collected from an adult woman who had mild COVID-19 (a few samples of this study predate the infection). Cell type and time point are not known.

This clonotype was detected only a few times. The genes are TRBV19 and TRBJ2-3; perhaps TRBD2 as D (6 bases). Looked up from germline, CDR1 is LNHDA and CDR2 is SQIVND (reference sequence). The CDR3 consists of 14 residues. V was pared by 1 base and J by 3 bases, with 8 bases between. The CDR3 DNA sequence: TGTGCCAGTAGTATAGGGCTAGCGACAGATACGCAGTATTTT. Its translation is CASSIGLATDTQYF.

This clonotype showed up many times. The chain carries TRBV7-9 and TRBJ2-7, with unresolved D. The CDR3 covers 12 residues. Germline V gene lookup returns CDR1 SEHNR and CDR2 FQNEAQ (reference sequence). The ends were cut back, 6 bases at V and 4 bases at J, with 10 bases in the middle. CDR3 in DNA: TGTGCCAGCAGTTCCGATCGGTACGAGCAGTACTTC. Protein sequence: CASSSDRYEQYF.

The CDR3 loop reads CASSPTPASQETQYF. The CDR3 DNA sequence: TGCGCCAGCAGCCCTACCCCGGCAAGCCAAGAGACCCAGTACTTC. V is TRBV5-1 and J is TRBJ2-5; D uncertain. Trimming left V 4 bases short and J 1 base short, with 14 bases between. The germline CDR1 and CDR2 sequences are SGHRS and YFSETQ. The CDR3 contains 15 residues. The full variable domain, completed using reference TRBV5-1 and TRBJ2-5, is KAGVTQTPRYLIKTRGQQVTLSCSPISGHRSVSWYQQTPGQGLQFLFEYFSETQRNKGNFPGRFSGRQFSNSRSEMNVSTLELGDSALYLCASSPTPASQETQYFGPGTRLLVL.

This chain links TRBV28 with TRBJ2-5; TRBD2 might be the D (6 bases). This CDR3 is built from 16 residues. V dropped 3 bases and J dropped 2 bases, with 16 bases sitting between them. CDR1 MDHEN and CDR2 SYDVKM come from the germline V gene. The CDR3 DNA reads TGTGCCAGCAGTTTCGGAGGGTCTAGCGCTCAAGAGACCCAGTACTTC. Amino acid sequence: CASSFGGSSAQETQYF.

A few counts support this clonotype. The chain uses TRBV24-1 and TRBJ1-2; D unclear. Germline lookup yields CDR1 KGHDR and CDR2 SFDVKD. V shed 1 base and J shed 2 bases, with 1 base lying between them. This CDR3 spans 12 amino acids. The CDR3, as DNA: TGTGCCACCAGTGATTTAAACTATGGCTACACCTTC. Translation gives CATSDLNYGYTF.

The chain carries TRBV7-8 and TRBJ1-1; D remains ambiguous. Trimming left V 5 bases short and J 0 bases short, with 10 bases between. CDR3 size: 14 residues. The germline V gene has CDR1 SGHVS and CDR2 FQNEAQ. This CDR3 reads CASSGSPVNTEAFF. Written as DNA, the CDR3 is TGTGCCAGCAGCGGTAGTCCGGTGAACACTGAAGCTTTCTTT.

This clonotype occurred a few times. The gene calls are TRBV4-3 and TRBJ2-1; 11 nucleotides agree with TRBD2. Per the germline V gene, CDR1 is LGHNA and CDR2 is YSLEER. With V trimmed by 0 bases and J by 1 base, 5 bases remained unmatched. This CDR3 is 18 amino acids long. CDR3 in amino acids: CASSQDPRLAGSYNEQFF. In DNA form, the CDR3 reads TGCGCCAGCAGCCAAGATCCGAGACTAGCGGGGTCCTACAATGAGCAGTTCTTC.

V usage is TRBV5-4 and J usage is TRBJ2-5; TRBD2 matches at 9 bases. J gave up 5 bases and V 2 bases, and 10 bases lay outside the gene matches. Germline loops: CDR1 SGHNT, CDR2 YYREEE (reference sequence). CDR3 size: 16 residues. The CDR3 bases are TGTGCCAGCAGCTTTAAGGTGGAGCGGGGGGACGAGACCCAGTACTTC. As protein: CASSFKVERGDETQYF.

This clonotype was seen a handful of times. V and J are TRBV24-1 and TRBJ2-3; D uncertain. Trimming took off 1 base at V and 3 bases at J, with 7 bases between the two ends. Germline V gives CDR1 KGHDR, CDR2 SFDVKD. The CDR3 is made up of 14 amino acids. CDR3 sequence reads: CATSDLGGTDTQYF. The CDR3 bases are TGTGCCACCAGTGATTTAGGTGGGACAGATACGCAGTATTTT.

The gene calls are TRBV5-4 and TRBJ2-4; unclear D gene. The CDR3 is made up of 13 amino acids. Trimming removed 4 bases from V and 10 bases from J, with 15 bases in between. Germline assignment: CDR1 SGHNT and CDR2 YYREEE (reference sequence). CDR3 in amino acids: CASSAGSLGIQYF. CDR3 coding DNA: TGTGCCAGCAGCGCCGGGTCCCTCGGGATTCAGTACTTC.

The chain links TRBV9 to TRBJ2-2, with D unclear. V was cut by 0 bases and J by 6 bases, with 6 bases left in between. CDR1 SGDLS and CDR2 YYNGEE come from the germline V gene. The CDR3 is made up of 13 amino acids. CDR3 residues: CASSVVLSGELFF. The CDR3 DNA is TGTGCCAGCAGCGTAGTGTTGTCCGGGGAGCTGTTTTTT.

The V and J genes are TRBV15 and TRBJ2-7; no clear D gene. The CDR3 spans 19 residues. CDR1 and CDR2 from the germline V gene are LNHNV and YYDKDF (reference sequence). Trimming stripped 3 bases from V and 0 bases from J, with 24 bases between. CDR3 DNA: TGTGCCACCAGCAGGGGGATAAAAATAAACCCAGTCTTCTCCTACGAGCAGTACTTC. This sequence encodes CATSRGIKINPVFSYEQYF.

The chain links TRBV6-5 to TRBJ2-2; D perhaps matches TRBD1 (5 bases). CDR1 MNHEY and CDR2 SVGAGI come from the germline V gene. The CDR3 spans 18 residues. V was cut by 2 bases and J by 4 bases, with 20 bases left in between. CDR3 in DNA: TGTGCCAGCAGTTACGAGATTCCGGGCAGGGTGGGCACCGGGGAGCTGTTTTTT. Residues: CASSYEIPGRVGTGELFF.

The chain uses TRBV20-1 and TRBJ2-7; D is perhaps TRBD2 (5 bases). Between the trimmed V and J ends, which lost 3 bases and 4 bases, there was a span of 19 bases. The CDR3 runs to 15 residues. Per the germline V gene, CDR1 is DFQATT and CDR2 is SNEGSKA (reference sequence). CDR3 DNA sequence: TGCAGTGCTAGCCTCCCTGGGGAGAGTCTGTACGAGCAGTACTTC. It encodes CSASLPGESLYEQYF.

This chain uses TRBV11-2 with TRBJ2-5; a possible D gene is TRBD2 (5 bases). This CDR3 is built from 14 residues. Germline V gives CDR1 SGHAT, CDR2 FQNNGV. V lost 3 bases and J 5 bases, leaving 13 bases between the germline ends. CDR3 coding DNA: TGTGCCAGCAGCTTCGACTACCCGGGGGAGACCCAGTACTTC. Protein product: CASSFDYPGETQYF.

This chain uses TRBV7-9 with TRBJ2-5, with 9 bases lining up with TRBD1. V gave up 5 bases and J gave up 7 bases; unmatched junction bases: 11. This CDR3 contains 15 residues. The V gene's germline CDR1 is SEHNR and CDR2 FQNEAQ (reference sequence). Here the CDR3 reads CASSGVGQGKRTQYF. The CDR3 DNA reads as TGTGCCAGCAGCGGAGTGGGACAGGGAAAAAGGACCCAGTACTTC.

The chain carries TRBV6-5 and TRBJ2-3, with 10 bases matching TRBD2. This CDR3 comprises 18 residues. V lost 2 bases and J lost 5; bases outside the gene matches: 13. Germline CDR1 MNHEY, CDR2 SVGAGI. In DNA form, the CDR3 reads TGTGCCAGCAGTTACCAATCCGCGGGACTAGCGTTAGGAGATACGCAGTATTTT. This translates into CASSYQSAGLALGDTQYF.

The rearrangement uses TRBV18 and TRBJ1-4; TRBD1 is a possible D gene (6 bases). CDR1 and CDR2 (germline): KGHSH, LQKENI. Trimming shortened V by 1 base and J by 7 bases, and 16 bases separated the two germline ends. The CDR3 runs to 16 residues. CDR3 DNA: TGTGCCAGCTCACCACTTGCAGGGGCCGGAGGTGAAAAACTGTTTTTT. This encodes CASSPLAGAGGEKLFF.

This chain links TRBV5-1 with TRBJ2-5; D may be TRBD2 (7 bases). Germline CDR1 and CDR2: SGHRS and YFSETQ. Trimming pared 1 base from V and 4 bases from J, leaving 14 bases between. The CDR3 covers 15 residues. The CDR3, as DNA: TGCGCCAGCAGCTTGTTGGGGGGGCCCGGAGAGACCCAGTACTTC. Translation gives CASSLLGGPGETQYF.

This chain joins TRBV7-9 and TRBJ1-1, with D maybe TRBD1 (6 bases). Per the germline V gene, CDR1 is SEHNR and CDR2 is FQNEAQ (reference sequence). V lost 4 bases to trimming and J lost 11 bases, with 26 bases between them. The CDR3 runs to 16 residues. The DNA for the CDR3 is TGTGCCAGCAGCTCCCTCCCCGGCAGGGGCTATCAGGATGCTTTCTTT. Its protein product is CASSSLPGRGYQDAFF.

There are a few counts of this clonotype. V gene TRBV7-6 combines with J gene TRBJ2-1; maybe TRBD1 (5 bases). The ends were cut back, 0 bases at V and 6 bases at J, with 9 bases in the middle. This CDR3 is 14 amino acids long. CDR1 and CDR2 from the germline V gene are SGHVS and FNYEAQ. As DNA, the CDR3 is TGTGCCAGCAGCTTAGCTCCAGGGTTCAATGAGCAGTTCTTC. Encoded protein: CASSLAPGFNEQFF.

The chain has TRBV7-8 and TRBJ1-5, with 7 bases aligning to TRBD1. The CDR3 totals 17 residues. Trimming took 0 bases from V and 0 from J; bases not matched to a gene: 5. CDR1 is SGHVS, CDR2 FQNEAQ, per germline. As DNA, the CDR3 is TGTGCCAGCAGCTTAGCGGGGGGACAGTATAGCAATCAGCCCCAGCATTTT. Translating it yields CASSLAGGQYSNQPQHF.